Below are 8 T cell receptor beta chains sequenced from a single sample in a study of blood T cell repertoires in COVID-19. Clones were sequenced by immunoSEQ multiplex PCR, and TCRdb holds only the in-frame ones, with some missing. This table holds approximately 220,000 clones, around 87% found once. The sample consisted of PBMCs or T cells enriched from blood (not recorded which). The origin of the receptors is a woman between 18 and 29 years old in a cohort exposed to, infected with or recovered from COVID-19 (not recorded which).

The genes are TRBV5-5 and TRBJ2-2; 12 nucleotides line up with TRBD2. CDR3 length equals 15 residues. V was pared by 10 bases and J by 4 bases, with 8 bases of the junction left unmatched. Germline V gene data show CDR1 as SGHKS and CDR2 as YYEKEE (reference sequence). CDR3 sequence reads: CALTSGSGSTGELFF. CDR3 nucleotide sequence: TGTGCCCTGACTAGCGGGAGCGGTAGCACCGGGGAGCTGTTTTTT.

The V and J genes are TRBV28 and TRBJ1-2, with D maybe TRBD1 (5 bases). Germline V gives CDR1 MDHEN, CDR2 SYDVKM. CDR3 length: 12 residues. Trimming took off 4 bases at V and 3 bases at J, with 6 bases between the two ends. Here the CDR3 reads CASSSTDYGYTF. CDR3 bases: TGTGCCAGCAGTTCGACAGACTATGGCTACACCTTC.

The chain has TRBV6-5 and TRBJ2-7; 8 bases line up with TRBD2. Germline-derived CDR1 and CDR2 are MNHEY and SVGAGI. CDR3 size: 14 residues. The V gene end was trimmed by 7 bases and the J gene end by 3 bases; junction bases not matched to a gene: 8. CDR3 DNA sequence: TGTGCCAGCACCGGGGGGGACTCCAACTACGAGCAGTACTTC. Its translation is CASTGGDSNYEQYF.

The J gene is TRBJ1-4, the V gene TRBV11-3; D is unclear. CDR1 and CDR2 from the germline V gene are SGHNT and YENEEA. This CDR3 region has 15 residues. Trimming stripped 5 bases from V and 0 bases from J, with 10 bases between. The CDR3 protein is CASSPGYATNEKLFF. In DNA, the CDR3 is TGTGCCAGCAGCCCAGGTTATGCAACTAATGAAAAACTGTTTTTT.

The chain joins TRBV30 to TRBJ2-7; a possible D gene is TRBD1 (6 bases). Germline values: CDR1 GTSNPN, CDR2 SVGIG (reference sequence). The CDR3 runs to 13 residues. V was shortened by 5 bases and J by 5 bases, with 16 bases between the two germline ends. The CDR3 nucleotides are TGTGCCTGGGAAGCCGGGACAAACGACGAGCAGTACTTC. As protein: CAWEAGTNDEQYF.

The chain joins TRBV9 to TRBJ2-1; TRBD2 aligns across 10 bases. The CDR3 runs 16 residues. Germline V lookup: CDR1 SGDLS, CDR2 YYNGEE. V was clipped by 4 bases and J by 0 bases; unmatched bases: 4. CDR3 loop: CASSRIAGGSYNEQFF. In DNA, the CDR3 is TGTGCCAGCAGCCGAATAGCGGGGGGCTCCTACAATGAGCAGTTCTTC.

This chain uses TRBV29-1 with TRBJ2-5, with D perhaps TRBD1 (5 bases). Deletions cut 3 bases from V and 2 bases from J, with 10 bases between. The CDR3 runs to 13 residues. CDR1 is SQVTM and CDR2 is ANQGSEA in the germline V gene. CDR3 region: CSVDETAQETQYF. CDR3 nucleotides: TGCAGCGTTGACGAGACAGCTCAAGAGACCCAGTACTTC.

The chain employs TRBV18 and TRBJ1-2; 12 nucleotides line up with TRBD1. The germline V gene has CDR1 KGHSH and CDR2 LQKENI. The CDR3 totals 16 residues. V lost 2 bases to trimming and J lost 5 bases; unmatched junction nucleotides: 6. The CDR3 protein is CASSPKPGQGAYGYTF. The CDR3 DNA reads as TGTGCCAGCTCACCAAAACCGGGACAGGGGGCTTATGGCTACACCTTC.